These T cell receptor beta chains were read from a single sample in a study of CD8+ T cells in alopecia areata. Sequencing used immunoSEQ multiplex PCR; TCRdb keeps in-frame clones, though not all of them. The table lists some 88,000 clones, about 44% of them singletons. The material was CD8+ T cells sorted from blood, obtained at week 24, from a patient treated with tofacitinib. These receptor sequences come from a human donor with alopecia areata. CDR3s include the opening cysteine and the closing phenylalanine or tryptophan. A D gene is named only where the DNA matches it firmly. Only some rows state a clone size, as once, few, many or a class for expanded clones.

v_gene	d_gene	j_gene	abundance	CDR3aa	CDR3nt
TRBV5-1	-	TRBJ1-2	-	CASSYPTGYGYTF	TGCGCCAGCAGCTACCCGACAGGCTATGGCTACACCTTC
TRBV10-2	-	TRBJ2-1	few	CASSGTSYNEQFF	TGCGCCAGCAGTGGGACATCCTACAATGAGCAGTTCTTC
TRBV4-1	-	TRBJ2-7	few	CASSQDREEGIYEQYF	TGCGCCAGCAGCCAAGATCGGGAAGAAGGGATCTACGAGCAGTACTTC
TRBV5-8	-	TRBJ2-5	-	CASSLGDIGGIETQYF	TGTGCCAGCAGCTTGGGGGACATAGGTGGTATCGAGACCCAGTACTTC
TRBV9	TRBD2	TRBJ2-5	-	CASSHQTSGREETQYF	TGTGCCAGCAGCCACCAGACTAGCGGGAGGGAGGAGACCCAGTACTTC
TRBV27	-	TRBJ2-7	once	CASSVNARGTLYEQYF	TGTGCCAGCAGCGTCAACGCCCGAGGGACCCTCTACGAGCAGTACTTC
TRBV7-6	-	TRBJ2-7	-	CASSLGLQGREQYF	TGTGCCAGCAGCTTAGGCTTGCAGGGGCGGGAGCAGTACTTC
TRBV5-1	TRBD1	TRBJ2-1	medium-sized	CASSRDSPAYNEQFF	TGCGCCAGCAGCCGGGACAGTCCTGCATACAATGAGCAGTTCTTC
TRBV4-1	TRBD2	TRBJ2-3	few	CASSQGAGRADTQYF	TGCGCCAGCAGCCAAGGAGCGGGGAGGGCAGATACGCAGTATTTT
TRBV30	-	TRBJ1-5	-	CAWSLGASNQPQHF	TGTGCCTGGAGTCTGGGCGCGAGCAATCAGCCCCAGCATTTT